The 4 T cell receptor beta chains below all came from one sample that was sequenced in a study of CD8 T cells in ankylosing spondylitis. For these TCRs, the target antigens are not known. General observations from the study: Blood from ankylosing spondylitis patients appeared to carry a characteristic roughly eight-variant TCR beta motif.

TCRdb re-derived calls from the 5' RACE reads in MiXCR, one entry per CDR3 protein. The sample consists of 100,000 or so distinct CDR3 sequences, 9% of them appearing once. Sequenced: blood, either unsorted or a sorted T cell fraction (not recorded which). The receptors were sampled from a male donor with ankylosing spondylitis.

Many counts were recorded for this clonotype. The V gene is TRBV27, the J gene TRBJ1-5; maybe TRBD1 (6 bases). Germline V gene sequence: CDR1 MNHEY, CDR2 SMNVEV (reference sequence). The CDR3 is made up of 14 amino acids. Trimming took off 8 bases at V and 4 bases at J, with 15 bases between the two ends. The CDR3 sequence is CASGPGGSNQPQHF. For the CDR3, the DNA is TGTGCCAGCGGGCCCGGGGGCTCTAATCAGCCCCAGCATTTT.

The chain joins TRBV3-1 to TRBJ2-3; TRBD2 is a possible D gene (5 bases). The CDR3 has 15 amino acids. Germline V gives CDR1 LGHDT, CDR2 YNNKEL (reference sequence). V was trimmed by 1 base and J by 2 bases, leaving 10 bases between them. The CDR3 DNA is TGTGCCAGCAGCCAAGTTACGGGGTACACAGATACGCAGTATTTT. Its protein product is CASSQVTGYTDTQYF.

This rearrangement joins TRBV9 to TRBJ2-7; possible D gene TRBD2, 5 bases. The CDR3 consists of 14 residues. CDR1 SGDLS and CDR2 YYNGEE come from the germline V gene. With 8 bases removed from V and 1 base from J, the gap between germline ends came to 16 bases. This chain's CDR3 is CASRQFSVSYEQYV. CDR3 sequence (DNA): TGTGCCAGTCGCCAATTTAGCGTATCCTACGAGCAGTACGTC.

This clonotype came up many times. The rearrangement links TRBV5-6 to TRBJ1-1; 7 bases are a match to TRBD1. Trimming removed 4 bases from V and 3 bases from J; junction bases left unmatched: 6. The CDR3 is made up of 14 amino acids. The germline V gene has CDR1 SGHDT and CDR2 YYEEEE. This CDR3 reads CASSLKGTDTEAFF. The CDR3 nucleotides read TGTGCCAGCAGCCTGAAAGGGACAGACACTGAAGCTTTCTTT.